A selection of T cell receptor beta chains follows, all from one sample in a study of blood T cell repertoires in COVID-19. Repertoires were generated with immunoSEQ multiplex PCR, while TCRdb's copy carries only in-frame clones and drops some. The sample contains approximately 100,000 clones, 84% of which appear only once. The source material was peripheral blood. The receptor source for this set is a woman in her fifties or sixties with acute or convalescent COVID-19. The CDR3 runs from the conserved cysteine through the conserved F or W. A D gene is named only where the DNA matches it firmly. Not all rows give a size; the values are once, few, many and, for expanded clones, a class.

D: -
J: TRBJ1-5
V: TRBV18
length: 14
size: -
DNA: TGTGCCAGCTCACTTCAGGGGAAGGATCAGCCCCAGCATTTT
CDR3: CASSLQGKDQPQHF

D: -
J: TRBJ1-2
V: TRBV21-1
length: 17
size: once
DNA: TGTGCCAGCAGCAGAAATGGTAACAGAACCGATTTCTATGGCTACACCTTC
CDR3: CASSRNGNRTDFYGYTF

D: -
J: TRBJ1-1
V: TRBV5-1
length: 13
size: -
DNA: TGCGCCAGCAGCCCGGACTGGAACACTGAAGCTTTCTTT
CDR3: CASSPDWNTEAFF

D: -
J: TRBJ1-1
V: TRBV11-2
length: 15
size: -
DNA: TGTGCCAGCAGCCTAAGCCGCTCCGGAGGGGCTGAAGCTTTCTTT
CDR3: CASSLSRSGGAEAFF

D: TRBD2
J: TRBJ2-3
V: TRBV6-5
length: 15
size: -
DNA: TGTGCCAGCAGTTACTCACTAGCGGGGGAAGATACGCAGTATTTT
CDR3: CASSYSLAGEDTQYF

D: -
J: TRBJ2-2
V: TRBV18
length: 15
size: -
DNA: TGTGCCAGCTCACCACTCGCGGGGAACACCGGGGAGCTGTTTTTT
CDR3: CASSPLAGNTGELFF

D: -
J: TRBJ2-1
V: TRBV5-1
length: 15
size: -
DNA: TGCGCCAGCAGCTTGGGACAGGCCCAGGGTGTTGAGCAGTTCTTC
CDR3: CASSLGQAQGVEQFF

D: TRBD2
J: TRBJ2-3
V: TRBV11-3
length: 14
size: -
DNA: TGTGCCAGCAGCAGCGGGAGGCTGTCAGATACGCAGTATTTT
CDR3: CASSSGRLSDTQYF

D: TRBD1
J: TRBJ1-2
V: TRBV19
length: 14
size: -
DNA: TGTGCCAGTACAGGGACAGGGGGCGTCTATGGCTACACCTTC
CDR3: CASTGTGGVYGYTF

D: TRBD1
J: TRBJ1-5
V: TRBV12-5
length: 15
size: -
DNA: TGTGCTAGTGTACTCGGGACAGGGGGTATTCAGCCCCAGCATTTT
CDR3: CASVLGTGGIQPQHF

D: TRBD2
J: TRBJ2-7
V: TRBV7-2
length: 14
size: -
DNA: TGTGCCAGCAGCTCGACTAGCGGGGTCTACGAGCAGTACTTC
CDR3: CASSSTSGVYEQYF

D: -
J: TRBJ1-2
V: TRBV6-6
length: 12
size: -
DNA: TGTGCCAGCAGCCAATACAGGGAGGGCTACACCTTC
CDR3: CASSQYREGYTF

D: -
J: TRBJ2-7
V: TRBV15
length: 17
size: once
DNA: TGTGCCACCAGCAGAGATCACTACGGAGAAAGCCCCTACGAGCAGTACTTC
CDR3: CATSRDHYGESPYEQYF

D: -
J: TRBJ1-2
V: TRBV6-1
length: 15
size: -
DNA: TGTGCCAGCAGTGAACCCCCAGGGGCGCCTTATGGCTACACCTTC
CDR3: CASSEPPGAPYGYTF

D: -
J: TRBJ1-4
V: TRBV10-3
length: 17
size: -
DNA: TGTGCCATCAGTGGGGACGGGACTCCTGCAACTAATGAAAAACTGTTTTTT
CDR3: CAISGDGTPATNEKLFF

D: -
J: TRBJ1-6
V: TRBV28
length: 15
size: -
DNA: TGTGCCAGCATCACCGTTCAGGACTATAATTCACCCCTCCACTTT
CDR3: CASITVQDYNSPLHF

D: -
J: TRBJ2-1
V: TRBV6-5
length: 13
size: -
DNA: TGTGCCAGCAGTTCCTCGATTGAGAATGAGCAGTTCTTC
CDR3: CASSSSIENEQFF

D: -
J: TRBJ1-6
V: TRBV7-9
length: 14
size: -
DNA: TGTGCCAGCAGCCCGGACTCCTCTAATTCACCCCTCCACTTT
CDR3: CASSPDSSNSPLHF

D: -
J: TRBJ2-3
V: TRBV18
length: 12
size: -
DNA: TGTGCCAGCTCAAGGAGTGCCGATACGCAGTATTTT
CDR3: CASSRSADTQYF

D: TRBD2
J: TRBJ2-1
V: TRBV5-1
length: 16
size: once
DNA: TGCGCCAGCAGCTCGGGGTCGGCTAGCGGCTACAATGAGCAGTTCTTC
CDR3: CASSSGSASGYNEQFF

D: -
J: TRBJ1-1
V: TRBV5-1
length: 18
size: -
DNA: TGCGCCAGCAGCTTGGTTCGGTCCGGGGGGCGAGGGAACACTGAAGCTTTCTTT
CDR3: CASSLVRSGGRGNTEAFF

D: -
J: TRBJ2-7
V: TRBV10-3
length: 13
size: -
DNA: TGTGCCATCAGTGTAGATAGGGGGTTGGAGCAGTACTTC
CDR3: CAISVDRGLEQYF

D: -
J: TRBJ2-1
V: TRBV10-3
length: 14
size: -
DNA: TGTGCCATCAAAGGGGTCGGCCGCTACAATGAGCAGTTCTTC
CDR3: CAIKGVGRYNEQFF

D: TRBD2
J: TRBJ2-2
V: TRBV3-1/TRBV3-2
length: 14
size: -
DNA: TGTGCCAGCAGCCCACTAGCGGGGTCCGGGGAGCTGTTTTTT
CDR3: CASSPLAGSGELFF

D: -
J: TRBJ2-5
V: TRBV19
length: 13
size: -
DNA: TGTGCCAGTAGTGGAGACGATCGAAAGACCCAGTACTTC
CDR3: CASSGDDRKTQYF

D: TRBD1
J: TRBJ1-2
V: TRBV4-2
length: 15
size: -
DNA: TGTGCCAGCAGCCGGGGACAGGGGGAAAACTATGGCTACACCTTC
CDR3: CASSRGQGENYGYTF

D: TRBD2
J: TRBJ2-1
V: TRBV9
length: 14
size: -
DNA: TGTGCCAGCAGCGTACAACTAGCGGGAGGTAGGCAGTTCTTC
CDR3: CASSVQLAGGRQFF

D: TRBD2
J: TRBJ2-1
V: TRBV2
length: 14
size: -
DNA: TGTGCCAGCCTGACTAGCGGGGGCTACAATGAGCAGTTCTTC
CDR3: CASLTSGGYNEQFF

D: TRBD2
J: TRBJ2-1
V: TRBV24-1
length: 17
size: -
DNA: TGTGCCACCAGTGACAGTATAGCGGGAGGGGGCTGGAATGAGCAGTTCTTC
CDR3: CATSDSIAGGGWNEQFF

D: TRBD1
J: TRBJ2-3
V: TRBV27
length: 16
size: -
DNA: TGTGCCAGCAGTTTCGGGACAGGGTATAGCACAGATACGCAGTATTTT
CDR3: CASSFGTGYSTDTQYF

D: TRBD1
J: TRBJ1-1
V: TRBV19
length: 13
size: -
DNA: TGTGCCACCGGACAGGGGAAGAACACTGAAGCTTTCTTT
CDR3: CATGQGKNTEAFF

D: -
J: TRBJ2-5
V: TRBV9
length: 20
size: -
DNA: TGTGCCAGCAGCCCCGGCCAGGGGTTTTTCGGGACAATGAACCAAGAGACCCAGTACTTC
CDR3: CASSPGQGFFGTMNQETQYF

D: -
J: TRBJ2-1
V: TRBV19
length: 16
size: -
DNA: TGTGCCAGTAGTGACCCTCCGGCCGCCATTGGAGAGGAGCAGTTCTTC
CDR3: CASSDPPAAIGEEQFF

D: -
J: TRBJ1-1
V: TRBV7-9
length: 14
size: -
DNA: TGTGCCAGCAGCAAATTTGCTCGGTCCACTGAAGCTTTCTTT
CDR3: CASSKFARSTEAFF

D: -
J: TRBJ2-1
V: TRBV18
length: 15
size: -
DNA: TGTGCCAGCTCAGCAGGGTTCGGCTCCTACAATGAGCAGTTCTTC
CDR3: CASSAGFGSYNEQFF

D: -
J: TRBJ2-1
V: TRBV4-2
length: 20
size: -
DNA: TGTGCCAGCAGCCAAGAGAGGCCGGCCGGGACTCTAGGGTCACTCAATGAGCAGTTCTTC
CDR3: CASSQERPAGTLGSLNEQFF

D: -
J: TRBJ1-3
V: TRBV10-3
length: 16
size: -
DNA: TGTGCCATCAGTAATGGACAGATAGACTCTGGAAACACCATATATTTT
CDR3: CAISNGQIDSGNTIYF

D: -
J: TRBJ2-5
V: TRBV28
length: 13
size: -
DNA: TGTGCCAGCAGTTTACGGCGGGAAGAGACCCAGTACTTC
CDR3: CASSLRREETQYF

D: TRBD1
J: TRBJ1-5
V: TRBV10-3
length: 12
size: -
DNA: TGTGCCATCGGTGGGACAGATCAGCCCCAGCATTTT
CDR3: CAIGGTDQPQHF